A single sample gave rise to the 32 T cell receptor beta chains below, sequenced in a study of blood T cells in healthy people across ages. The use of a sample-barcoded 5' primer and a J-beta primer mix characterized a second PCR of roughly 7 to 11 cycles. One entry per CDR3 protein, called by TCRdb with MiXCR from the 5' RACE reads. The profile covers almost 1 million distinct CDR3 sequences, with roughly half appearing a single time and about 21% taken by the ten largest. Sequencing was performed on blood. The origin of the receptors is a woman aged 60-70 years in good health.

The chain employs TRBV29-1 and TRBJ2-7; D is possibly TRBD1 (7 bases). The CDR3 runs to 17 residues. Per germline, CDR1 SQVTM and CDR2 ANQGSEA. Between the trimmed V and J ends, which lost 4 bases and 7 bases, there was a span of 29 bases. The CDR3 DNA reads as TGCAGCGTTGCACCTAACAGGGGAGGTCCCCTTTACAATGAGCAGTACTTC. Translating it yields CSVAPNRGGPLYNEQYF.

This clonotype was seen only once. The V gene is TRBV28, the J gene TRBJ2-2; a weak D match, TRBD2 (5 bases). This CDR3 comprises 14 residues. Germline CDR1 MDHEN, CDR2 SYDVKM. V lost 6 bases and J lost 4, with 12 bases in between. CDR3 coding DNA: TGTGCCAGCAGGTCGGGCGGAGGCACCGGGGAGCTGTTTTTT. Translation gives CASRSGGGTGELFF. The full variable domain, with the rest looked up from reference TRBV28 and TRBJ2-2, is DVKVTQSSRYLVKRTGEKVFLECVQDMDHENMFWYRQDPGLGLRLIYFSYDVKMKEKGDIPEGYSVSREKKERFSLILESASTNQTSMYLCASRSGGGTGELFFGEGSRLTVL.

The chain uses TRBV20-1 and TRBJ2-1; D possibly corresponds to TRBD2 (6 bases). CDR1 and CDR2 from the germline V gene are DFQATT and SNEGSKA (reference sequence). V shed 3 bases and J shed 9 bases, with 24 bases lying between them. The length of the CDR3 is 16 residues. The CDR3 sequence: CSASPPGTPLGSEQFF. CDR3 nucleotides: TGCAGTGCTAGCCCCCCCGGGACTCCGCTGGGGAGTGAGCAGTTCTTC.

This chain connects TRBV25-1 to TRBJ1-6, with 8 bases identical to TRBD1. This CDR3 spans 14 amino acids. V was pared by 7 bases and J by 5 bases, with 4 bases of the junction left unmatched. In germline, CDR1 is MGHDK, CDR2 SYGVNS. CDR3 loop: CASKTTGDNSPLHF. As DNA, the CDR3 is TGTGCCAGCAAAACGACAGGGGATAATTCACCCCTCCACTTT.

In this sample, this clonotype turned up a few times. The V and J genes are TRBV28 and TRBJ2-4; tentative D call: TRBD2 (7 bases). The length of the CDR3 is 15 residues. Germline CDR1 MDHEN, CDR2 SYDVKM. The germline V and J ends were trimmed by 6 bases and 3 bases, with 15 bases remaining between them. CDR3 in amino acids: CASRQGGGGKNIQYF. CDR3 sequence (DNA): TGTGCCAGCAGACAGGGAGGGGGAGGCAAAAACATTCAGTACTTC.

V is TRBV10-3 and J is TRBJ1-4; no reliable D call. The CDR3 is 18 residues long. Trimming took 3 bases from V and 4 from J, leaving 21 bases between them. The germline gives CDR1 ENHRY, CDR2 SYGVKD. The CDR3 here is CAISDTELCGILNEKLFF. DNA for the CDR3: TGTGCCATCAGTGACACAGAACTTTGCGGGATCCTTAATGAAAAACTGTTTTTT.

V and J are TRBV7-6 and TRBJ2-3; 13 bases map to TRBD2. J lost 3 bases, V lost 5 bases, and 5 bases had no gene match. CDR1 and CDR2 (germline): SGHVS, FNYEAQ. The CDR3 extends over 16 amino acids. CDR3 amino acids: CASSPATSGGTDTQYF. Here the CDR3 DNA reads TGTGCCAGCAGCCCCGCGACTAGCGGGGGGACAGATACGCAGTATTTT.

This clonotype was observed a few times. This rearrangement joins TRBV25-1 to TRBJ2-7; the D is unclear. Germline CDR1 MGHDK, CDR2 SYGVNS. V dropped 4 bases and J dropped 11 bases, with 12 bases sitting between them. The CDR3 length is 11 residues. CDR3 sequence reads: CASSVTWRKYF. CDR3 bases: TGTGCCAGCAGTGTGACTTGGCGCAAGTACTTC.

This rearrangement joins TRBV6-2 or TRBV6-3 to TRBJ1-5; D is ambiguous. This CDR3 spans 18 amino acids. Germline CDR1 MNHEY, CDR2 SVGEGT. V lost 0 bases to trimming and J lost 4 bases, with 19 bases between them. The CDR3 nucleotides read TGTGCCAGCAGTTACTCGACACGGGTCCCTTATGAAAATCAGCCCCAGCATTTT. Amino acid sequence: CASSYSTRVPYENQPQHF.

Concerning this clonotype: At one end, the junction sequence differs from germline, possibly due to a read error. V is TRBV10-3 and J is TRBJ1-2, with a tentative D call TRBD1 (5 bases). CDR1 ENHRY and CDR2 SYGVKD come from the germline V gene. The CDR3 sequence is 13 residues long. CDR3 sequence reads: CAVSGDSYYGYTF. CDR3 DNA sequence: TGTGCCGTCAGTGGCGACAGCTACTATGGCTACACCTTC.

Only one count was recorded for this clonotype. The chain uses TRBV10-3 and TRBJ2-4, with 8 bases matching TRBD2. TRBJ2-7 explains the end of the DNA better; the J call may be wrong. The CDR3 is made up of 16 amino acids. Germline V gives CDR1 ENHRY, CDR2 SYGVKD. The CDR3 protein is CAISASGGRGTYEQYF. CDR3 nucleotide sequence: TGTGCCATCAGTGCCTCGGGGGGGAGGGGAACCTACGAGCAGTACTTC.

V gene TRBV3-1 combines with J gene TRBJ2-3; D tentatively fits TRBD1 or TRBD2 (5 bases each). Germline CDR1 reads LGHDT; CDR2 reads YNNKEL (reference sequence). Trimming left V 3 bases short and J 12 bases short, with 19 bases between. The CDR3 is 14 amino acids. The CDR3 coding sequence is TGTGCCAGCAGCCAGAGGGGTCAATCTCCCGGTCAGTATTTT. Translating it yields CASSQRGQSPGQYF.

The gene calls are TRBV27 and TRBJ2-5, with 8 bases lining up with TRBD2. Germline V gene lookup returns CDR1 MNHEY and CDR2 SMNVEV (reference sequence). The CDR3 is 16 amino acids. The V and J ends lost 6 bases and 4 bases, in that order; junction bases with no gene match: 13. The CDR3 nucleotides read TGTGCCAGCAGGCACCGATTGGCGGGAGGTTCAGAGACCCAGTACTTC. This encodes CASRHRLAGGSETQYF.

The J gene is TRBJ2-7, the V gene TRBV4-1; D is uncertain. The germline V and J ends were trimmed by 1 base and 8 bases, with 9 bases remaining between them. This CDR3 has 12 residues. Germline V gene sequence: CDR1 MGHRA, CDR2 YSYEKL. The DNA of the CDR3 is TGCGCCAGCAGCCAAGCTCCAATAAAGCAGTACTTC. It yields the protein CASSQAPIKQYF.

This clonotype was seen more than once but under ten times. The rearrangement uses TRBV10-3 and TRBJ1-6, with TRBD1 as a possible D gene (6 bases). V dropped 2 bases and J dropped 7 bases, with 12 bases sitting between them. The CDR3 length is 15 residues. Germline CDR1 and CDR2: ENHRY and SYGVKD. CDR3 sequence: CAISEGDTPNSPLHF. The CDR3 coding sequence is TGTGCCATCAGTGAGGGGGACACTCCAAATTCACCCCTCCACTTT.

The chain recombines TRBV18 with TRBJ2-7; D is undetermined. Germline assignment: CDR1 KGHSH and CDR2 LQKENI. The CDR3 covers 13 residues. V lost 1 base and J 3 bases, leaving 7 bases between the germline ends. The DNA of the CDR3 is TGTGCCAGCTCACCACTCAGTAACTACGAGCAGTACTTC. This encodes CASSPLSNYEQYF.

V usage is TRBV2 and J usage is TRBJ1-6; a weak D match, TRBD1 (5 bases). CDR1 is SNHLY and CDR2 is FYNNEI in the germline V gene. Deletions cut 6 bases from V and 3 bases from J, with 9 bases between. The CDR3 runs 14 residues. CDR3 DNA: TGTGCCAGCAGAGCCGGGGGCTATAATTCACCCCTCCACTTT. This codes for CASRAGGYNSPLHF.

Only a few counts were recorded for this clonotype. The chain couples TRBV20-1 to TRBJ2-3; tentative D call: TRBD1 (6 bases). Trimming cost V 3 bases and J 6 bases, with 19 bases left between them. Per the germline V gene, CDR1 is DFQATT and CDR2 is SNEGSKA (reference sequence). The CDR3 consists of 15 residues. The CDR3 coding sequence is TGCAGTGCTAGGCCAGGGACATCTACATTTGATACGCAGTATTTT. Encoded protein: CSARPGTSTFDTQYF.

A few counts support this clonotype. This chain connects TRBV19 to TRBJ2-4, with 9 bases matching TRBD2. The better agreement between TRBJ2-7 and the DNA end casts doubt on the J call. Germline V gives CDR1 LNHDA, CDR2 SQIVND (reference sequence). The length of the CDR3 is 14 residues. CDR3 nucleotides: TGTGCCAGTAGTCTTAGCGGGAGAGGAAACGAGCAGTACTTC. It codes for CASSLSGRGNEQYF.

At least ten counts were recorded for this clonotype. The chain has TRBV7-2 and TRBJ2-5; D is unclear. The CDR3 is 13 residues long. Germline lookup yields CDR1 SGHTA and CDR2 FQGNSA. The V and J ends lost 1 base and 3 bases respectively, with 6 bases between them. The CDR3 region has the DNA TGTGCCAGCAGCTTAGGAATGAAAGAGACCCAGTACTTC. It specifies CASSLGMKETQYF.

Notes on this clonotype: One end of the junction is discordant with germline, which a read error may explain. The genes are TRBV4-1 and TRBJ1-4, with D perhaps matching TRBD1 (5 bases). Per germline, CDR1 MGHRA and CDR2 YSYEKL. There are 15 residues in the CDR3. The CDR3 here is CASSRDWTRNEILFF. In DNA, the CDR3 is TGCGCCAGCAGCCGAGATTGGACAAGGAATGAAATACTGTTTTTT.

This chain uses TRBV4-2 with TRBJ2-1, with TRBD2 matching over 10 bases. CDR1 is LGHNA and CDR2 is YNFKEQ in the germline V gene. The V and J ends lost 1 base and 9 bases, in that order; junction bases with no gene match: 6. The CDR3 has 15 amino acids. The CDR3 coding sequence is TGTGCCAGCAGCCAAGCCGGGACTAGCGTCGGTGAGCAGTTCTTC. Translated, it gives CASSQAGTSVGEQFF.

The chain combines TRBV12-3 or TRBV12-4 with TRBJ2-7; D unclear. Gene TRBJ2-5 matches the end of the DNA better, so the J call may be wrong. The CDR3 contains 15 residues. CDR3 nucleotide sequence: TGTGCCAGCAGCTTCCTCGTGAAAGGTGCAGAGACCCAGTACTTC. Translated, it gives CASSFLVKGAETQYF.

J is TRBJ1-2 and V is TRBV29-1; D is perhaps TRBD1 (5 bases). Germline CDR1 SQVTM, CDR2 ANQGSEA. With 8 bases removed from V and 0 bases from J, the gap between germline ends came to 13 bases. The CDR3 runs 13 residues. The CDR3 reads CSTNGGANYGYTF. The CDR3 bases are TGCAGCACAAACGGGGGGGCTAACTATGGCTACACCTTC.

V gene TRBV20-1 combines with J gene TRBJ2-7; 10 positions match TRBD2. The CDR3 length is 15 residues. J gave up 4 bases and V 5 bases, and 11 bases lay outside the gene matches. Germline lookup yields CDR1 DFQATT and CDR2 SNEGSKA (reference sequence). CDR3 region: CSAGRAGGRGYEQYF. In DNA, the CDR3 is TGCAGTGCTGGACGAGCGGGGGGGAGAGGGTACGAGCAGTACTTC.

This clonotype was recorded at least ten times. J is TRBJ2-5 and V is TRBV7-2; 7 bases map to TRBD1. Germline CDR1 is SGHTA and CDR2 is FQGNSA. The CDR3 contains 14 residues. V trimming: 6 bases; J trimming: 4 bases; junction bases outside the gene matches: 8. CDR3 protein: CASSGRGIGETQYF. The DNA of the CDR3 is TGTGCCAGCAGTGGCAGGGGGATAGGAGAGACCCAGTACTTC. The full variable domain, its missing parts supplied by reference TRBV7-2 and TRBJ2-5, is GAGVSQSPSNKVTEKGKDVELRCDPISGHTALYWYRQSLGQGLEFLIYFQGNSAPDKSGLPSDRFSAERTGGSVSTLTIQRTQQEDSAVYLCASSGRGIGETQYFGPGTRLLVL.

J is TRBJ2-5 and V is TRBV20-1, with 8 bases lining up with TRBD1. The end of the DNA is better explained by TRBJ2-7, so the J call may be wrong. The CDR3 is made up of 15 amino acids. Germline CDR1 reads DFQATT; CDR2 reads SNEGSKA (reference sequence). The chain's CDR3 is CSASEPGTGMGEQYF. The CDR3 DNA sequence: TGCAGTGCTAGTGAACCCGGGACAGGCATGGGCGAGCAGTACTTC.

This clonotype was counted between two and nine times. This may come from a read error, since a much larger clone is one base off. The chain uses TRBV12-3 or TRBV12-4 and TRBJ2-1; D is unresolved. With 6 bases removed from V and 3 bases from J, the gap between germline ends came to 3 bases. The CDR3 is made up of 11 amino acids. The CDR3 sequence is CASRYYNEQFF. The CDR3 DNA follows: TGTGCCAGCAGATACTACAATGAGCAGTTCTTC.

The V call is TRBV4-1, the J call TRBJ2-3; TRBD2 might be the D (6 bases). The length of the CDR3 is 18 residues. With 4 bases removed from V and 7 bases from J, the gap between germline ends came to 27 bases. Germline assignment: CDR1 MGHRA and CDR2 YSYEKL. The CDR3 DNA follows: TGCGCCAGCAGCCCGACTTTAAGAGTGGGCCCCCGGGGGAATACGCAGTATTTT. Its protein is CASSPTLRVGPRGNTQYF.

This chain connects TRBV12-3 or TRBV12-4 to TRBJ1-2, with D maybe TRBD1 (6 bases). V lost 6 bases and J lost 3, with 14 bases in between. CDR3 length equals 14 residues. The CDR3 reads CASSPQGGDYGYTF. CDR3 DNA: TGTGCCAGCAGCCCACAGGGTGGGGACTATGGCTACACCTTC.

The chain links TRBV4-1 to TRBJ1-2; tentative D call: TRBD1 (5 bases). Germline CDR1 MGHRA, CDR2 YSYEKL. The ends were cut back, 2 bases at V and 8 bases at J, with 15 bases in the middle. The CDR3 has 14 amino acids. In nucleotides, the CDR3 is TGCGCCAGCAGCCAAATGCAGGGTGGGGGGGGCTACACCTTC. Translating it yields CASSQMQGGGGYTF.

This chain links TRBV2 with TRBJ2-5, with 9 bases aligning to TRBD1. The CDR3 is made up of 16 amino acids. V trimming: 3 bases; J trimming: 6 bases; junction bases outside the gene matches: 11. CDR1 and CDR2 from the germline V gene are SNHLY and FYNNEI. The CDR3 spells CASSEKDRGPRKTQYF. Written as DNA, the CDR3 is TGTGCCAGCAGTGAGAAGGACAGGGGACCTAGGAAGACCCAGTACTTC.